This note documents a single T cell receptor beta chain sequence. The antigen is unknown. Recently defined diagnostic criteria classed the Susac syndrome patients as definite or probable. The data were taken from a study of CD8 T cells in Susac syndrome. Study details: Patients with Susac syndrome were therapy-naive, on corticosteroids, or on intravenous immunoglobulin alone at blood draw.

CDR3 length: 15 amino acids. From germline, CDR1 is SGHRS and CDR2 YFSETQ. Trimming took 3 bases from V and 0 from J, leaving 13 bases between them. Reverse transcription of about 0.5 to 1 ug RNA was carried out with random hexamers. Amplification of the TCR beta CDR3 was carried out by immunoSEQ multiplex PCR, which spanned a total of 54 Vbeta and 13 Jbeta segments. TCRdb re-called the immunoSEQ multiplex PCR reads through MiXCR, storing one row per CDR3 protein. The sample shows about 94,000 distinct CDR3 sequences, roughly 94% of them seen only once. General study results and limits: Clonal expansion was missing from Susac syndrome CD4+ T cell repertoires.

V and J are TRBV5-1 and TRBJ2-7, with D perhaps TRBD2 (6 bases). The receptor comes from a human donor with Susac syndrome. What was sequenced was CD4+ T cells from PBMCs. CDR3 in amino acids: CASSYRTTSSYEQYF. In DNA form, the CDR3 reads TGCGCCAGCAGCTACCGGACTACTAGCTCCTACGAGCAGTACTTC.